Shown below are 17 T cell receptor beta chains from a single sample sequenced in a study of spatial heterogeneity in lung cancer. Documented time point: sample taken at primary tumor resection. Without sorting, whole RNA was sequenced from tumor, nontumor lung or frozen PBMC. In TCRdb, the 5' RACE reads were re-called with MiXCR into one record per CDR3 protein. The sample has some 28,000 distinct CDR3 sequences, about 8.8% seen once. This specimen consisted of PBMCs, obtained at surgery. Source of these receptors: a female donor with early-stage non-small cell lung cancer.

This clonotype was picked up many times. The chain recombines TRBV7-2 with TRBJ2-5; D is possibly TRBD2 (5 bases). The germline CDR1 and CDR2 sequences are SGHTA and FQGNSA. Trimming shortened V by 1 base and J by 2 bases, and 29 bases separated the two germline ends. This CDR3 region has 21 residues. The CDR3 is CASSLVINPNFLRAEQETQYF. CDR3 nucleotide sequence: TGTGCCAGCAGCTTAGTGATTAACCCAAACTTTCTGAGGGCTGAGCAAGAGACCCAGTACTTC.

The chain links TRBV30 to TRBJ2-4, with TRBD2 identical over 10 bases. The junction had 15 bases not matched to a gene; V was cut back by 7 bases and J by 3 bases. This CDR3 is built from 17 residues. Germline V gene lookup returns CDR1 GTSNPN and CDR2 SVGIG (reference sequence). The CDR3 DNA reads TGTGCCTATCCAGATCCTAGCGGGAGAACCGTCAAAAACATTCAGTACTTC. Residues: CAYPDPSGRTVKNIQYF. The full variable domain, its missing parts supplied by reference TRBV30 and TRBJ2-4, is SQTIHQWPATLVQPVGSPLSLECTVEGTSNPNLYWYRQAAGRGLQLLFYSVGIGQISSEVPQNLSASRPQDRQFILSSKKLLLSDSGFYLCAYPDPSGRTVKNIQYFGAGTRLSVL.

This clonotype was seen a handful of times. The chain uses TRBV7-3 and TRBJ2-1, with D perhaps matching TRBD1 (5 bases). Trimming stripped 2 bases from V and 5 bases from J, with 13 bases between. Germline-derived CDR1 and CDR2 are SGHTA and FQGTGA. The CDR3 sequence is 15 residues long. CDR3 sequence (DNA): TGTGCCAGCAGCTTATGGCAGGGCAGCAACAATGAGCAGTTCTTC. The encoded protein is CASSLWQGSNNEQFF.

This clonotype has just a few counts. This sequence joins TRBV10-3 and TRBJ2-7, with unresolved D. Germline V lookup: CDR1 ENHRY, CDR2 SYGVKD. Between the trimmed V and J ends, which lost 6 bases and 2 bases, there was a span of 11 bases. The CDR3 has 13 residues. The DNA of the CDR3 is TGTGCCATCAGCGGCTCGGTGACCTACGAGCAGTACTTC. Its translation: CAISGSVTYEQYF.

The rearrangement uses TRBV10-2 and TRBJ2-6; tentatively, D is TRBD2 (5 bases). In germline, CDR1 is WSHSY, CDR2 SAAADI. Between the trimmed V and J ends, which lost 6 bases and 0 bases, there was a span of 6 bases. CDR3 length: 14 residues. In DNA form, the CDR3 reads TGCGCCAGCAGGGGAGTCTCTGGGGCCAACGTCCTGACTTTC. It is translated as CASRGVSGANVLTF.

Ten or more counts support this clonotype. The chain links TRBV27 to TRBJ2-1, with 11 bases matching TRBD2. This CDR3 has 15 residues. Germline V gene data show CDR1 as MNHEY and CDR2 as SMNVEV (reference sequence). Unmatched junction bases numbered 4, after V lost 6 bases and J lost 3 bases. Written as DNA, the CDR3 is TGTGCCAGCAGCACCGGGACTAGCGGCTACAATGAGCAGTTCTTC. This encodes CASSTGTSGYNEQFF.

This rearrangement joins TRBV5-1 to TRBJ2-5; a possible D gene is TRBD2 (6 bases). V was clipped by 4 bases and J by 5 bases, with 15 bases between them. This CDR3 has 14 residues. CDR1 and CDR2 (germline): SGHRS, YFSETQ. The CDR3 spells CASSVEGRRETQYF. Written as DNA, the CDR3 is TGCGCCAGCAGCGTGGAGGGCAGGAGGGAGACCCAGTACTTC.

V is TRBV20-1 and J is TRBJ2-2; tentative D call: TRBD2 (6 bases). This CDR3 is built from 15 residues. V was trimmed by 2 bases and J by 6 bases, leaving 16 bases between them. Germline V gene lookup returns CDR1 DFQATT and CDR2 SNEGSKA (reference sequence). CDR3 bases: TGCAGTGCTAGATCACACGGAAGGAGGGCCGGGGAGCTGTTTTTT. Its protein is CSARSHGRRAGELFF.

The CDR3 sequence is CASSYARGTEAFF. CDR3 bases: TGTGCCAGCAGTTATGCGCGAGGGACTGAAGCTTTCTTT. This chain links TRBV6-5 with TRBJ1-1; no firm D call. V was cut by 3 bases and J by 5 bases, with 10 bases left in between. The CDR3 is 13 residues long. The germline gives CDR1 MNHEY, CDR2 SVGAGI.

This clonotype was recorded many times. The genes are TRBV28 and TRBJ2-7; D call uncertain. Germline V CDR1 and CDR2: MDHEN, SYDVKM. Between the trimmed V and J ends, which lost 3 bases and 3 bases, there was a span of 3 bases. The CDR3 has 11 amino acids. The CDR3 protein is CASSLGYEQYF. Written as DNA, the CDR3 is TGTGCCAGCAGTTTGGGCTACGAGCAGTACTTC.

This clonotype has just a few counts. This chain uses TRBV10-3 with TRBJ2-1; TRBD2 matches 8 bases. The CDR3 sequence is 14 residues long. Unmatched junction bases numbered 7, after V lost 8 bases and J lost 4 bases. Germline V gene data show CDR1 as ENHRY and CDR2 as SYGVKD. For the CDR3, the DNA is TGTGCCATCCGTCTAGCGGGTATTTACAATGAGCAGTTCTTC. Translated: CAIRLAGIYNEQFF.

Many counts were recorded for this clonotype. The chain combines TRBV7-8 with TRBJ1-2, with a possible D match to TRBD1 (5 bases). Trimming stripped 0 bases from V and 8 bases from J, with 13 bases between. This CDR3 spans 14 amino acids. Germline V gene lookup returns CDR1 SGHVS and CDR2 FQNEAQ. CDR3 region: CASSLASQAGGYTF. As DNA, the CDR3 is TGTGCCAGCAGCTTAGCATCACAGGCGGGGGGCTACACCTTC.

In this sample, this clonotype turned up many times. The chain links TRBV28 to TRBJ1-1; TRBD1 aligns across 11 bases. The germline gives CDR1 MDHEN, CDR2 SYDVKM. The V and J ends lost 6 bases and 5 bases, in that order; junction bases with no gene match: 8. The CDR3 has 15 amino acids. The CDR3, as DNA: TGTGCCAGCAGACGATGGACAGGGGGCAAGACTGAAGCTTTCTTT. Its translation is CASRRWTGGKTEAFF.

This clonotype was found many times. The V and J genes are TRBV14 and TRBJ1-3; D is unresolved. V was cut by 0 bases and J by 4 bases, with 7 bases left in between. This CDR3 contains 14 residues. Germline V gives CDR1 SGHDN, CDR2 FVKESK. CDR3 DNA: TGTGCCAGCAGCCAAGATCTTAGCGGAAACACCATATATTTT. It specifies CASSQDLSGNTIYF.

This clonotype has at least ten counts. The CDR3: CASTISAFSGQGRSPLHF. The CDR3 DNA follows: TGTGCCAGCACTATTTCGGCGTTCTCCGGACAGGGGCGGTCACCCCTCCACTTT. This rearrangement joins TRBV6-5 to TRBJ1-6; TRBD1 agrees at 9 bases. CDR3 length: 18 amino acids. Germline trimming cut 7 bases from V and 10 bases from J; bases unmatched to any gene: 20. Per the germline V gene, CDR1 is MNHEY and CDR2 is SVGAGI.

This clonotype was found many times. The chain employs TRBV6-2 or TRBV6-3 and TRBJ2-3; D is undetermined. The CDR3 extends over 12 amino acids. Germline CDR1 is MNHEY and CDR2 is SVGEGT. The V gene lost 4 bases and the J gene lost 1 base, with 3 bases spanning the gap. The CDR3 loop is CASSSGTDTQYF. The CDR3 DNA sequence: TGTGCCAGCAGTTCGGGCACAGATACGCAGTATTTT.

CDR3 loop: CASSLAVSSYNEQFF. The CDR3 coding sequence is TGTGCCAGCAGCTTGGCGGTGAGCTCCTACAATGAGCAGTTCTTC. The chain employs TRBV5-4 and TRBJ2-1, with D unresolved. This CDR3 has 15 amino acids. V was clipped by 0 bases and J by 0 bases, with 7 bases between them. Per the germline V gene, CDR1 is SGHNT and CDR2 is YYREEE (reference sequence).